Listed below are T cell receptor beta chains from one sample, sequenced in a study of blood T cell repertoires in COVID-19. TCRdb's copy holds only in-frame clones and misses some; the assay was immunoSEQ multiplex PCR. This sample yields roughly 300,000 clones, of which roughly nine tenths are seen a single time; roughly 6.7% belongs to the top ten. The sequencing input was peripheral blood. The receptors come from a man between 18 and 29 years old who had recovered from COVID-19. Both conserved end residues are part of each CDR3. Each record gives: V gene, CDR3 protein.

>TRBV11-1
CASSLEMTSVPDTQYF
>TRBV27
CASSLYQGARGYTF
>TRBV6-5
CASSYGTSGELFF
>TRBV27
CASSFAPMAEPNYGYTF
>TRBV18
CASSPRLGGGQETQYF
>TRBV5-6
CASSLIDRWNTEAFF
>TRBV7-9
CASSLDGAAYEQYF
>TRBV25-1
CASSELAGLGDTQYF
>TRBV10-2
CASREIGGDTEAFF
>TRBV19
CASKDRGNQPQHF
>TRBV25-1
CASSEAAIRTEAFF
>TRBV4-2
CASSQEGTSGSLVAQYF
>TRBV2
CASRGSVPNYGYTF
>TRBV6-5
CASRSGANYGYTF
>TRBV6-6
CASSTRGSSYEQYF
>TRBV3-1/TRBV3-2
CASTEAGGPGLQFF